This T cell receptor beta chain was documented in a study of cytomegalovirus exposure and HLA in healthy donors. 13 Jbeta primers and 60 Vbeta primers were used for the PCR. Original processing methods: In a later analysis, some 80 million unique TCR beta chains included roughly 11 million shared by two or more donors. Repertoires were generated with immunoSEQ multiplex PCR, while TCRdb's copy carries only in-frame clones and drops some. V, J and clone size reflect that table, while D and trimming were determined from the DNA. The listing records roughly 30,000 clones. Study results and caveats: A few V segments could not be told apart, such as TRBV6-2 and TRBV6-3, and were left out.

Healthy bone marrow donors formed the donor group. To note about this clone: Its antigen is unknown.

V was cut by 2 bases and J by 2 bases, with 11 bases left in between. This CDR3 is 14 amino acids long. The germline CDR1 and CDR2 sequences are SGDLS and YYNGEE. The genes are TRBV9 and TRBJ2-7, with D perhaps TRBD2 (6 bases). The material sequenced was PBMCs. The source is a middle-aged woman in good health and CMV-seropositive. The CDR3 DNA reads TGTGCCAGCAGCGTTGATCCGGGGGCCTACGAGCAGTACTTC. Protein product: CASSVDPGAYEQYF.